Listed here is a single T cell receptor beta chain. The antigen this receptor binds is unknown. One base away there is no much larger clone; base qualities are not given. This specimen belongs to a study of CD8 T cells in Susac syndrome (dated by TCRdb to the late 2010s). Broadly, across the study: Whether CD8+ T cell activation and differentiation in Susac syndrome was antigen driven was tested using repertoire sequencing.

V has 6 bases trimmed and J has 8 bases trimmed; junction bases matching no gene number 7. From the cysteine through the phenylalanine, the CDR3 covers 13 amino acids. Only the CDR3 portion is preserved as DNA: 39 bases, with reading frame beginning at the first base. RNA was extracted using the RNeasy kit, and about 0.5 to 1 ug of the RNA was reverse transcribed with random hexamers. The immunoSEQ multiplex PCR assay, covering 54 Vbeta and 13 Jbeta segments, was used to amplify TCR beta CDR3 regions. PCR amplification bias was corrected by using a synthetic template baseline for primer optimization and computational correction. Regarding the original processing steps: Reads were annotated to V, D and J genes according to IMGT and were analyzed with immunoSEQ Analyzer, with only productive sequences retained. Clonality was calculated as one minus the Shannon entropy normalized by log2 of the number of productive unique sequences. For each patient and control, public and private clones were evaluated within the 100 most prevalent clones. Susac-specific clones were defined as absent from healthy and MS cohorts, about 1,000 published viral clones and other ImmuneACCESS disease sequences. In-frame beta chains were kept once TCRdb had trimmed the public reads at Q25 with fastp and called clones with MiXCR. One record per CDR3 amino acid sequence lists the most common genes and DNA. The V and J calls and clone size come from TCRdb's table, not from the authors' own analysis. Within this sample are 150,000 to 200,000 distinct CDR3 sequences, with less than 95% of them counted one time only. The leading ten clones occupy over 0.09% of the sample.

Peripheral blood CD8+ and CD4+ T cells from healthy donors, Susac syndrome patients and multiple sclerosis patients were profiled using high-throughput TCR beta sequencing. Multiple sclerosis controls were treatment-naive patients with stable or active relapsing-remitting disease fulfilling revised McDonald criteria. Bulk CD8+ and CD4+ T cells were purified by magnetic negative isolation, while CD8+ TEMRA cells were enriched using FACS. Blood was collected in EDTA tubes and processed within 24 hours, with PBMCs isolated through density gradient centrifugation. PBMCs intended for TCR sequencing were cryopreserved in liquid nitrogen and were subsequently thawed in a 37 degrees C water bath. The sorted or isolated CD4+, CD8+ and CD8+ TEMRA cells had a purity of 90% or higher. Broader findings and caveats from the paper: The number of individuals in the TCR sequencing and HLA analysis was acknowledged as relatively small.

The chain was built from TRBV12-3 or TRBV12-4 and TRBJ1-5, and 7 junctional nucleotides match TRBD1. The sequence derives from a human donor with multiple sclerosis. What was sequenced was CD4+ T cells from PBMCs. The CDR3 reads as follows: CASRKTGMEPQHF. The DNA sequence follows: TGTGCCAGCAGAAAGACAGGGATGGAGCCCCAGCATTTT.